These 13 T cell receptor beta chains were sequenced from one sample in a study of T cells after yellow fever vaccination. TCRdb reanalysed the 5' RACE reads using MiXCR and keeps one entry per CDR3 protein. The sample contains about 550,000 distinct CDR3 sequences, over 15% of which appear only once. Source: PBMCs, taken 15 days after the yellow fever booster vaccination. The receptors stem from a man aged 25 to 40 who received the YFV17D yellow fever vaccine.

This clonotype was observed a handful of times. The chain has TRBV10-3 and TRBJ2-1; 14 bases fit TRBD2. The CDR3 is made up of 14 amino acids. The J segment lost 8 bases and the V segment lost 7 bases, leaving 4 bases of the junction unmatched. Germline loops: CDR1 ENHRY, CDR2 SYGVKD. This CDR3 reads CAITGLAGVDEQFF. The CDR3 nucleotides read TGTGCCATCACGGGACTAGCGGGAGTTGATGAGCAGTTCTTC.

This clonotype was seen a few times. The CDR3 loop is CSARDLREETQYF. The DNA for the CDR3 is TGCAGTGCTAGAGATCTAAGGGAAGAGACCCAGTACTTC. The chain joins TRBV20-1 to TRBJ2-5, with no clear D. The CDR3 totals 13 residues. V was clipped by 0 bases and J by 3 bases, with 8 bases between them. Per the germline V gene, CDR1 is DFQATT and CDR2 is SNEGSKA (reference sequence).

This clonotype has a handful of counts. This rearrangement joins TRBV12-3 or TRBV12-4 to TRBJ2-3; D may be TRBD2 (5 bases). V was trimmed by 9 bases and J by 4 bases, leaving 11 bases between them. The CDR3 runs 12 residues. CDR3 amino acids: CASEIGADTQYF. In DNA form, the CDR3 reads TGTGCCAGTGAGATCGGGGCAGATACGCAGTATTTT.

The J gene is TRBJ2-2, the V gene TRBV29-1; TRBD1 is a possible D gene (6 bases). Per the germline V gene, CDR1 is SQVTM and CDR2 is ANQGSEA. Trimming pared 8 bases from V and 1 base from J, leaving 14 bases between. The CDR3 is made up of 14 amino acids. This CDR3 reads CSYLGHLNTGELFF. The DNA for the CDR3 is TGCAGCTATCTGGGACACCTGAACACCGGGGAGCTGTTTTTT.

A few counts support this clonotype. This chain uses TRBV11-2 with TRBJ2-5, with D unclear. The V end was cut by 10 bases, the J end by 0 bases, with 12 bases between. The CDR3 contains 13 residues. Germline assignment: CDR1 SGHAT and CDR2 FQNNGV. As DNA, the CDR3 is TGTGCCACCAACAACCAGTACCAAGAGACCCAGTACTTC. Amino acids: CATNNQYQETQYF.

This clonotype appeared a few times. The chain links TRBV4-3 to TRBJ2-7; D ambiguous. CDR3 size: 13 residues. V lost 0 bases and J 6 bases, leaving 9 bases between the germline ends. Germline V gene data show CDR1 as LGHNA and CDR2 as YSLEER. CDR3 sequence reads: CASSQEARSEQYF. CDR3 coding DNA: TGCGCCAGCAGCCAAGAGGCCAGAAGCGAGCAGTACTTC.

The CDR3 loop is CASSLQGSLAKNIQYF. CDR3 coding DNA: TGTGCCAGCAGCTTACAGGGTTCGCTAGCCAAAAACATTCAGTACTTC. The V call is TRBV5-6, the J call TRBJ2-4; a possible D gene is TRBD1 (6 bases). Germline lookup yields CDR1 SGHDT and CDR2 YYEEEE. V was trimmed by 2 bases and J by 0 bases, leaving 12 bases between them. This CDR3 region has 16 residues. Variable domain in full (rest from reference TRBV5-6 and TRBJ2-4): DAGVTQSPTHLIKTRGQQVTLRCSPKSGHDTVSWYQQALGQGPQFIFQYYEEEERQRGNFPDRFSGHQFPNYSSELNVNALLLGDSALYLCASSLQGSLAKNIQYFGAGTRLSVL.

The chain couples TRBV7-3 to TRBJ2-6; a weak D match, TRBD2 (6 bases). V was trimmed by 5 bases and J by 1 base, leaving 15 bases between them. The CDR3 is 17 residues long. Germline CDR1 is SGHTA and CDR2 is FQGTGA. CDR3 amino acids: CASSPPGLQSGANVLTF. The CDR3 bases are TGTGCCAGCAGCCCCCCGGGACTTCAATCTGGGGCCAACGTCCTGACTTTC.

The chain employs TRBV10-3 and TRBJ1-5, with 10 bases aligning to TRBD1. Per the germline V gene, CDR1 is ENHRY and CDR2 is SYGVKD. After removal of 5 bases from V and 9 bases from J, the junction contained 7 bases not matched to a gene. The CDR3 spans 14 residues. The CDR3 DNA reads TGTGCCATCAGTACCGGGACAGGGGACCTGCCCCAGCATTTT. Amino acids: CAISTGTGDLPQHF.

There are a few counts of this clonotype. This rearrangement joins TRBV2 to TRBJ2-6; 7 bases match TRBD1. There are 19 residues in the CDR3. The V gene end was trimmed by 6 bases and the J gene end by 0 bases; junction bases not matched to a gene: 14. Germline V gene data show CDR1 as SNHLY and CDR2 as FYNNEI. The CDR3 is CASSAMGQHSFSGANVLTF. CDR3 DNA: TGTGCCAGCAGCGCAATGGGACAGCACTCGTTCTCTGGGGCCAACGTCCTGACTTTC. The whole variable domain, filled in from reference TRBV2 and TRBJ2-6, reads EPEVTQTPSHQVTQMGQEVILRCVPISNHLYFYWYRQILGQKVEFLVSFYNNEISEKSEIFDDQFSVERPDGSNFTLKIRSTKLEDSAMYFCASSAMGQHSFSGANVLTFGAGSRLTVL.

This clonotype was detected a few times. The rearrangement joins TRBV29-1 to TRBJ2-1; possible D gene TRBD1, 7 bases. V shed 7 bases and J shed 0 bases, with 13 bases lying between them. Germline CDR1 and CDR2: SQVTM and ANQGSEA. The CDR3 sequence is 14 residues long. The CDR3 spells CSERQGGSYNEQFF. The CDR3 bases are TGCAGCGAACGACAGGGAGGCTCCTACAATGAGCAGTTCTTC.

Only a few counts were recorded for this clonotype. The chain has TRBV18 and TRBJ2-7; D unclear. The V and J ends lost 3 bases and 5 bases respectively, with 11 bases between them. CDR1 and CDR2 from the germline V gene are KGHSH and LQKENI. The CDR3 spans 13 residues. CDR3 nucleotide sequence: TGTGCCAGCTCACCCTGGCAAGCCGACGAGCAGTACTTC. It yields the protein CASSPWQADEQYF.

In its sample, this clonotype was seen a few times. The J gene is TRBJ2-1, the V gene TRBV7-6, with a tentative D call TRBD2 (6 bases). Germline values: CDR1 SGHVS, CDR2 FNYEAQ. The V end was cut by 5 bases, the J end by 0 bases, with 20 bases between. This CDR3 is built from 18 residues. The CDR3 here is CASSARDSQRHSYNEQFF. CDR3 DNA sequence: TGTGCCAGCAGCGCCCGGGACTCTCAAAGACACTCCTACAATGAGCAGTTCTTC.